This T cell receptor beta chain was recorded in a study of a mutant IDH1 vaccine in newly diagnosed glioma. Notes on the study in general: The vaccine induced immune responses, and these occurred in roughly 93% of patients.

Using immunoSEQ multiplex PCR, the repertoire was profiled, and TCRdb retains in-frame clones only, with some absent. The table includes around 62,000 clones, approximately 89% detected once. This sample's time point: week 11, during vaccination. The vaccine gave 300 ug of a 20-mer mutant IDH1 peptide subcutaneously per dose. New WHO grade 3 or 4 astrocytomas that were IDH1-mutant and ATRX-lost had been found in donors. To note about this clone: No antigen is known for it.

Germline-derived CDR1 and CDR2 are SGDLS and YYNGEE. V lost 2 bases to trimming and J lost 1 base, with 9 bases between them. The CDR3 runs 14 residues. The specimen comprised PBMCs, sampled from a glioma patient whose treatment included an IDH1 peptide vaccine. The TCR sequence derives from a man aged 35 to 55 with glioma. The V gene is TRBV9, the J gene TRBJ2-5; D gene ambiguous. Here the CDR3 reads CASSVASSQETQYF. The CDR3 DNA is TGTGCCAGCAGCGTTGCGAGTTCCCAAGAGACCCAGTACTTC.